The 3 T cell receptor beta chains below come from one sample, sequenced in a study of blood T cells in healthy people across ages. Then a second PCR, running about 6 to 11 cycles, was carried out with a sample-barcoded 5' primer and a J-beta primer mix. From the 5' RACE reads, TCRdb called clonotypes with MiXCR, one entry per CDR3 protein. The sample lists around 970,000 distinct CDR3 sequences, 45% to 60% seen once, with around 21% in the top ten. Sequenced: blood. Source of these receptors: a woman aged 60 to 75 in good health.

The genes are TRBV3-1 and TRBJ2-1; D gene unclear. The CDR3 length is 14 residues. Germline-derived CDR1 and CDR2 are LGHDT and YNNKEL (reference sequence). The V end was cut by 2 bases, the J end by 5 bases, with 10 bases between. The CDR3 sequence is CASSQTKINNEQFF. CDR3 coding DNA: TGTGCCAGCAGCCAAACTAAGATTAACAATGAGCAGTTCTTC.

This clonotype was counted between two and nine times. The CDR3 loop reads CASSLSPSGSTYEQYF. CDR3 nucleotides: TGTGCCAGCAGCTTAAGCCCTAGCGGGAGCACCTACGAGCAGTACTTC. The chain uses TRBV11-2 and TRBJ2-7; 10 bases match TRBD2. The CDR3 is made up of 16 amino acids. Trimming at V came to 2 bases and at J to 2 bases, leaving 6 bases not matched to a gene. CDR1 and CDR2 from the germline V gene are SGHAT and FQNNGV.

This clonotype was seen only a few times. The chain combines TRBV29-1 with TRBJ2-7, with D unclear. The J call may be wrong; the DNA end is better matched by TRBJ2-5. The length of the CDR3 is 14 residues. Germline lookup yields CDR1 SQVTM and CDR2 ANQGSEA. This chain's CDR3 is CSVEKGGRWETQYF. CDR3 bases: TGCAGCGTTGAAAAGGGTGGCAGGTGGGAGACCCAGTACTTC.